The 17 T cell receptor beta chains presented below share a single source sample, sequenced in a study of diagnostic markers for celiac disease. No DNA is given; TCRdb re-called the reads and lists each CDR3 protein once. Recorded for this sample: 5,000 or so distinct CDR3 sequences. The sample taken for sequencing was either unsorted cells or a sorted T cell fraction (not recorded which). The source is a human donor. This table probably holds off-target reads from a library built for another chain.

This chain joins TRBV2 and TRBJ2-3; TCRdb indicates TRBD2, and absent DNA this call remains unverified. Germline-derived CDR1 and CDR2 are SNHLY and FYNNEI. This CDR3 is 15 amino acids long. The CDR3 loop reads CASNLGSGGGDTQYF.

The V gene is TRBV18, the J gene TRBJ2-7; TCRdb's D gene call, TRBD2, goes unchecked for lack of DNA. Germline V CDR1 and CDR2: KGHSH, LQKENI. The CDR3 has 14 amino acids. The CDR3: CASSVSGRIHEQYF. The complete variable domain, with remaining parts taken from reference TRBV18 and TRBJ2-7, reads NAGVMQNPRHLVRRRGQEARLRCSPMKGHSHVYWYRQLPEEGLKFMVYLQKENIIDESGMPKERFSAEFPKEGPSILRIQQVVRGDSAAYFCASSVSGRIHEQYFGPGTRLTVT.

The chain combines TRBV7-8 with TRBJ2-1; TCRdb indicates TRBD2, and absent DNA this call remains unverified. Germline loops: CDR1 SGHVS, CDR2 FQNEAQ. CDR3 size: 14 residues. This CDR3 is CASSLDTSRNEQFF.

The CDR3 sequence is CASSPGGRDQPQHF. This sequence joins TRBV18 and TRBJ1-5; TCRdb's D call, TRBD1, is unchecked because there is no DNA. This CDR3 contains 14 residues. From germline, CDR1 is KGHSH and CDR2 LQKENI.

According to its frequency, this clonotype is medium-sized (0.01 to 0.1%). CDR3 protein: CASSTGGNSNQPQHF. V and J are TRBV2 and TRBJ1-5; TCRdb picks TRBD1, but there is no DNA to check that call. The CDR3 totals 15 residues. Looked up from germline, CDR1 is SNHLY and CDR2 is FYNNEI. Looking up the rest from reference TRBV2 and TRBJ1-5 gives the full variable domain: EPEVTQTPSHQVTQMGQEVILRCVPISNHLYFYWYRQILGQKVEFLVSFYNNEISEKSEIFDDQFSVERPDGSNFTLKIRSTKLEDSAMYFCASSTGGNSNQPQHFGDGTRLSIL.

V is TRBV7-2 and J is TRBJ1-1. Germline V gives CDR1 SGHTA, CDR2 FQGNSA. The CDR3 runs to 16 residues. The CDR3 sequence: CASSQRSLEKNTEAFF.

In terms of frequency, this clonotype is medium-sized (0.01 to 0.1%). J is TRBJ1-4 and V is TRBV5-1. The CDR3 totals 15 residues. From germline, CDR1 is SGHRS and CDR2 YFSETQ. The CDR3: CASSYGRATNEKLFF.

The chain couples TRBV7-8 to TRBJ1-1; checking the TCRdb D call of TRBD1 is not possible without DNA. The CDR3 is 11 residues long. CDR1 and CDR2 from the germline V gene are SGHVS and FQNEAQ. The CDR3: CASSHGREAFF.

The J gene is TRBJ1-2, the V gene TRBV7-9; TCRdb proposes TRBD1, but this gene call is untestable without DNA. Looked up from germline, CDR1 is SEHNR and CDR2 is FQNEAQ (reference sequence). The CDR3 has 16 amino acids. The CDR3 reads CASSFNTVTGSGGYTF.

This clonotype is medium-sized (0.01 to 0.1%) by frequency. CDR3 amino acids: CAISESWFDGYTF. The rearrangement links TRBV10-3 to TRBJ1-2. Germline CDR1 and CDR2: ENHRY and SYGVKD. This CDR3 spans 13 amino acids.

This chain uses TRBV20-1 with TRBJ2-4; TCRdb designates TRBD1, a call that cannot be tested without DNA. This CDR3 is 13 amino acids long. CDR1 and CDR2 from the germline V gene are DFQATT and SNEGSKA (reference sequence). The CDR3 protein is CSAVPASGNIQYF.

J is TRBJ1-1 and V is TRBV19; TCRdb reports TRBD1, a call that lacks DNA to check it against. In germline, CDR1 is LNHDA, CDR2 SQIVND (reference sequence). CDR3 size: 16 residues. The CDR3 here is CASSTGRTGSPTEAFF.

The chain carries TRBV20-1 and TRBJ2-5; absent DNA, TCRdb's TRBD2 call cannot be checked. This CDR3 region has 12 residues. The germline CDR1 and CDR2 sequences are DFQATT and SNEGSKA (reference sequence). This chain's CDR3 is CSARTGGETQYF.

Considering frequency, this clonotype is medium-sized. The J gene is TRBJ1-5, the V gene TRBV27. There are 13 residues in the CDR3. CDR1 and CDR2 from the germline V gene are MNHEY and SMNVEV (reference sequence). Here the CDR3 reads CASSRGAEQPQHF.

This chain links TRBV12-3 or TRBV12-4 with TRBJ1-1. This CDR3 region has 13 residues. This chain's CDR3 is CASSRNPNTEAFF.

This clonotype is identified as medium-sized from frequency. V gene TRBV29-1 combines with J gene TRBJ1-1; TCRdb outputs TRBD1, but without DNA this stays unchecked. This CDR3 has 13 residues. Looked up from germline, CDR1 is SQVTM and CDR2 is ANQGSEA. CDR3 sequence: CSVRQGANTEAFF.

By frequency, this clonotype is medium-sized. V and J are TRBV12-3 or TRBV12-4 and TRBJ1-1; the TCRdb call, TRBD1, lacks DNA for checking. CDR3 size: 14 residues. The CDR3 region is CASRTGVMNTEAFF.